Listed here are 15 T cell receptor beta chains from one sample, sequenced in a study of beta chain features in type 1 diabetes. As every portion of the isolated RNA was reverse transcribed, the sequencing read expressed TCRB transcripts. Using immunoSEQ multiplex PCR, the repertoire was profiled, and TCRdb retains in-frame clones only, with some absent. Of 220,000 or so clones in the sample, over 65% were seen once. Sequenced sample: naive CD4+ T cells from blood. Every receptor here comes from a man aged 25 to 40 in good health.

This clone occurred a few times. The chain recombines TRBV25-1 with TRBJ2-7; tentatively, D is TRBD1 (5 bases). V lost 3 bases and J lost 9, with 18 bases in between. CDR1 is MGHDK and CDR2 is SYGVNS in the germline V gene. There are 14 residues in the CDR3. As DNA, the CDR3 is TGTGCCAGCAGTGACATGGTATTTGTTCAGGGGCAGTACTTC. Its protein product is CASSDMVFVQGQYF.

This clone was seen more than once but under ten times. The V and J genes are TRBV30 and TRBJ1-2; no definite D call. V was shortened by 3 bases and J by 10 bases, with 12 bases between the two germline ends. CDR1 and CDR2 (germline): GTSNPN, SVGIG (reference sequence). The CDR3 loop spans 11 amino acids. The CDR3 sequence is CAWSPRSVYTF. In nucleotides, the CDR3 is TGTGCCTGGAGCCCCCGGAGTGTCTACACCTTC.

The chain couples TRBV29-1 to TRBJ1-1, with D tentatively TRBD1 (5 bases). Trimming stripped 4 bases from V and 5 bases from J, with 14 bases between. The CDR3 runs 13 residues. The germline CDR1 and CDR2 sequences are SQVTM and ANQGSEA. CDR3 sequence reads: CSVAGLGLTEAFF. CDR3 coding DNA: TGCAGCGTTGCAGGGTTGGGTTTAACTGAAGCTTTCTTT.

V usage is TRBV5-5 and J usage is TRBJ1-5; 7 positions agree with TRBD1. This CDR3 spans 14 amino acids. The germline V gene encodes CDR1 SGHKS and CDR2 YYEKEE (reference sequence). With 4 bases clipped from V and 9 bases from J, the junction kept 10 bases outside the gene matches. In DNA form, the CDR3 reads TGTGCCAGCAGCCCTTCGGACAGGTCGCCGCCCCAGCATTTT. As protein: CASSPSDRSPPQHF.

The chain uses TRBV11-3 and TRBJ2-3, with 7 bases matching TRBD1. Germline CDR1 SGHNT, CDR2 YENEEA. The CDR3 consists of 14 residues. V lost 5 bases and J lost 4; bases outside the gene matches: 6. The CDR3 bases are TGTGCCAGCAGCCCCAGGGGGATTCCAGATACGCAGTATTTT. This codes for CASSPRGIPDTQYF.

This sequence joins TRBV6-5 and TRBJ1-1; 8 nucleotides line up with TRBD1. The CDR3 sequence is 14 residues long. The V segment lost 5 bases and the J segment 4 bases; nucleotides outside the gene matches: 6. The germline CDR1 and CDR2 sequences are MNHEY and SVGAGI. This CDR3 reads CASSTGQGGTEAFF. CDR3 nucleotides: TGTGCCAGCAGTACCGGACAGGGAGGCACTGAAGCTTTCTTT.

J is TRBJ1-2 and V is TRBV29-1, with no clear D. The CDR3 extends over 12 amino acids. Germline CDR1 reads SQVTM; CDR2 reads ANQGSEA. V was trimmed by 4 bases and J by 3 bases, leaving 9 bases between them. The CDR3 nucleotides read TGCAGCGTTGTGAGCACTGACTATGGCTACACCTTC. Residues: CSVVSTDYGYTF.

The chain couples TRBV5-6 to TRBJ1-2, with 7 bases lining up with TRBD1. CDR1 and CDR2 (germline): SGHDT, YYEEEE. With 4 bases clipped from V and 4 bases from J, the junction kept 7 bases outside the gene matches. This CDR3 has 14 amino acids. CDR3 sequence: CASSPDRERYGYTF. The DNA for the CDR3 is TGTGCCAGCAGCCCCGACAGGGAACGCTATGGCTACACCTTC.

This clone was observed a few times. The chain uses TRBV30 and TRBJ2-6; D remains unclear. The CDR3 has 14 residues. With 5 bases removed from V and 0 bases from J, the gap between germline ends came to 8 bases. Germline V gene sequence: CDR1 GTSNPN, CDR2 SVGIG (reference sequence). The CDR3 DNA sequence: TGTGCCTGGGCAGACGGCTCTGGGGCCAACGTCCTGACTTTC. Translated: CAWADGSGANVLTF.

The V and J genes are TRBV6-5 and TRBJ1-6; D not certain. V lost 2 bases and J 4 bases, leaving 12 bases between the germline ends. CDR3 length: 16 amino acids. Germline values: CDR1 MNHEY, CDR2 SVGAGI. CDR3 sequence reads: CASSYGRIRYNSPLHF. CDR3 DNA: TGTGCCAGCAGTTACGGGCGAATTAGGTATAATTCACCCCTCCACTTT.

The V call is TRBV29-1, the J call TRBJ2-5; no firm D call. This CDR3 spans 13 amino acids. CDR1 is SQVTM, CDR2 ANQGSEA, per germline. The V gene lost 6 bases and the J gene lost 4 bases, with 15 bases spanning the gap. This chain's CDR3 is CSVAYAVGETQYF. CDR3 nucleotides: TGCAGCGTGGCCTACGCAGTCGGAGAGACCCAGTACTTC.

This clone was found once. CDR3 bases: TGCGCCAGCAGCTTGGAGGGCCCCCAGTATTTT. As protein: CASSLEGPQYF. The chain combines TRBV5-1 with TRBJ2-3; no definite D call. The germline V gene has CDR1 SGHRS and CDR2 YFSETQ. The CDR3 extends over 11 amino acids. The ends were cut back, 0 bases at V and 12 bases at J, with 8 bases in the middle.

The chain recombines TRBV6-6 with TRBJ2-5, with 8 bases aligning to TRBD1. Trimming at V came to 6 bases and at J to 5 bases, leaving 5 bases not matched to a gene. This CDR3 contains 13 residues. Germline assignment: CDR1 MNHNY and CDR2 SVGAGI (reference sequence). CDR3 sequence: CASSDRGRETQYF. In DNA, the CDR3 is TGTGCCAGCAGCGACAGGGGTAGGGAGACCCAGTACTTC.

CDR3 DNA: TGTGCCAGCAGCTTAGCGGGGGGTACGCAGTATTTT. It codes for CASSLAGGTQYF. This sequence joins TRBV7-9 and TRBJ2-3; TRBD2 is a possible D gene (6 bases). The length of the CDR3 is 12 residues. The germline V and J ends were trimmed by 0 bases and 8 bases, with 6 bases remaining between them. Germline V CDR1 and CDR2: SEHNR, FQNEAQ (reference sequence).

The chain combines TRBV7-2 with TRBJ2-7, with TRBD1 matching over 7 bases. Trimming cost V 5 bases and J 5 bases; bases outside gene matches: 9. This CDR3 region has 14 residues. CDR1 and CDR2 from the germline V gene are SGHTA and FQGNSA. CDR3 bases: TGTGCCAGCAGCCCTGAACAGGGGCGCCACGAGCAGTACTTC. Its protein is CASSPEQGRHEQYF.